The entry that follows covers one T cell receptor beta chain sequence. Its specificity is not known. The data were obtained in a study of T cell responses to AZD1222 COVID-19 vaccine. Whole-study results and caveats: Spike was spanned by vaccine-associated CD4 TCRs, with dominance at 160-218 and 743-854.

Germline V lookup: CDR1 MDHEN, CDR2 SYDVKM. The CDR3 totals 14 residues. The germline V and J ends were trimmed by 7 bases and 4 bases, with 14 bases remaining between them. The assay was immunoSEQ multiplex PCR, and TCRdb's table has in-frame clones only and misses some. The sample lists just under 95,000 clones; roughly 90% were seen once. This sequence joins TRBV28 and TRBJ1-5; possible D gene TRBD1, 5 bases. The receptor's source is an adult in good health. The sample was peripheral blood, taken on day 0 of AZD1222 vaccination. In nucleotides, the CDR3 is TGTGCCAGCACTGCCGGACACGGGAATCAGCCCCAGCATTTT. Protein: CASTAGHGNQPQHF.